The rows below give T cell receptor beta chains drawn from one sample of a study of cytomegalovirus exposure and HLA in healthy donors. The table came from immunoSEQ multiplex PCR; TCRdb's copy has only in-frame clones and leaves some out. The table records about 200,000 clones, 79% of them present only once. The sequenced sample was PBMCs. The source of these receptors is a male donor in good health and CMV-seropositive. Each CDR3 is given with its conserved first and last residue. D genes are given only for firm matches. Some rows mark clone size as missing; the rest say once, few, many or name a class of expanded clone.

j_call,v_call,d_call,clone_size,cdr3_nt,cdr3_aa
TRBJ1-2,TRBV18,-,-,TGTGCCAGCTCACCTCAGGCTCGCTATGGCTACACCTTC,CASSPQARYGYTF
TRBJ2-5,TRBV30,TRBD1,-,TGTGCCTGGACCCCGGGACAGTCCAAGACCCAGTACTTC,CAWTPGQSKTQYF
TRBJ2-7,TRBV7-2,-,once,TGTGCCAGCAGCTCTACTTATTCCTACGAGCAGTACTTC,CASSSTYSYEQYF
TRBJ2-5,TRBV6-5,TRBD2,-,TGTGCCAGCAGTTACCCCCCCGGGACTAGCGGGACCCAGTACTTC,CASSYPPGTSGTQYF
TRBJ2-7,TRBV7-2,-,-,TGTGCCAGCAGCTTAGACCCGGGATACGAGCAGTACTTC,CASSLDPGYEQYF
TRBJ2-7,TRBV5-1,-,few,TGCGCCAGCAGCACCGGGACACCGCCCTACGAGCAGTACTTC,CASSTGTPPYEQYF
TRBJ1-1,TRBV11-2,TRBD1,-,TGTGCCAGCAGCGCCGGGACAGGGGGAATTAAAGCTTTCTTT,CASSAGTGGIKAFF
TRBJ1-5,TRBV30,-,-,TGTGCCTGGAAGGGACAAAATCAGCCCCAGCATTTT,CAWKGQNQPQHF
TRBJ1-2,TRBV6-5,TRBD1,-,TGTGCCAGCAGTTACGGGGGCAGGGGGATTAACTATGGCTACACCTTC,CASSYGGRGINYGYTF
TRBJ2-2,TRBV11-2,TRBD1,-,TGTGCCAGCAGCTTACAGGGGGCGGACACCGGGGAGCTGTTTTTT,CASSLQGADTGELFF
TRBJ2-7,TRBV7-8,TRBD2,-,TGTGCCAGCAGCCTAGCTAGCGGATTGAGCTCCTACGAGCAGTACTTC,CASSLASGLSSYEQYF
TRBJ1-2,TRBV5-1,TRBD1,-,TGCGCCAGCAGCGTGGACAGGGAAGGTGGCTACACCTTC,CASSVDREGGYTF
TRBJ2-5,TRBV7-9,-,-,TGTGCCAGCAGCTCCCTCTTGGGGGGTCAAGAGACCCAGTACTTC,CASSSLLGGQETQYF
TRBJ2-7,TRBV5-3,-,-,TGTGCCAGAAGCTCGCGACTAGTCTACGAGCAGTACTTC,CARSSRLVYEQYF
TRBJ2-7,TRBV29-1,TRBD2,-,TGCAGCGTTGGTGGGGGGGAACTGGCGCAGTACTTC,CSVGGGELAQYF
TRBJ1-1,TRBV18,-,-,TGTGCCAGCTCACCGGGGGGAAACACTGAAGCTTTCTTT,CASSPGGNTEAFF
TRBJ1-2,TRBV6-1,-,-,TGTGCCACCAACCCCAGGGCCCCTTCAAACTATGGCTACACCTTC,CATNPRAPSNYGYTF
TRBJ2-3,TRBV28,-,few,TGTGCCAGCAGTTGGAAGGGAGCAAGAGATACGCAGTATTTT,CASSWKGARDTQYF
TRBJ1-1,TRBV10-2,TRBD1,-,TGCGCCAGCAGTTTGGACAGGGGGAAAGCTTTCTTT,CASSLDRGKAFF
TRBJ2-3,TRBV30,-,-,TGTGCCTGGAGTGTTTTTGCGGGGCTTAGCACAGATACGCAGTATTTT,CAWSVFAGLSTDTQYF
TRBJ2-5,TRBV6-5,TRBD2,-,TGTGCCAGCAGTTACTCGCCAGCGGGGGGCGAGACCCAGTACTTC,CASSYSPAGGETQYF
TRBJ2-1,TRBV2,-,-,TGTGCCAGCAGTGTGGAGGGGGCGTATAATGAGCAGTTCTTC,CASSVEGAYNEQFF
TRBJ2-2,TRBV2,-,few,TGTGCCAGCAGCCGCGGGACTCCGAACACCGGGGAGCTGTTTTTT,CASSRGTPNTGELFF
TRBJ2-1,TRBV28,-,-,TGTGCCAGCAGGTTTGACTCTTACGGCTACAATGAGCAGTTCTTC,CASRFDSYGYNEQFF
TRBJ2-7,TRBV4-2,TRBD2,-,TGTGCCAGCAGCCAAGATAGAACTAGCGGGGAGCAGTACTTC,CASSQDRTSGEQYF
TRBJ1-1,TRBV2,TRBD1,-,TGTGCCAGCAGTGAACAGTCAGGGGGGGCTTTCTTT,CASSEQSGGAFF
TRBJ2-7,TRBV7-3,TRBD2,few,TGTGCCAGCAGCCTCGGGGAGGGCGAGCAGTACTTC,CASSLGEGEQYF
TRBJ1-4,TRBV7-2,-,-,TGTGCCAGCAGGAGAGAGGGATCTGACGCTCGGGGAAAACTGTTTTTT,CASRREGSDARGKLFF
TRBJ1-5,TRBV14,-,-,TGTGCCAGCAGCTCAAACAGGTACCAGCCCCAGCATTTT,CASSSNRYQPQHF
TRBJ1-5,TRBV4-2,-,-,TGTGCCAGCAGCCAAGACAGGTACAATCAGCCCCAGCATTTT,CASSQDRYNQPQHF
TRBJ2-5,TRBV10-2,TRBD1,-,TGCGCCAGCAGTGAGACCACAGGGGTAGGGGAGCAGTACTTC,CASSETTGVGEQYF
TRBJ2-1,TRBV5-1,-,once,TGCGCCAGCAGCAATGGACAGTTCTACAATGAGCAGTTCTTC,CASSNGQFYNEQFF
TRBJ1-1,TRBV4-1,-,-,TGCGCCAGCAGCCAAGGTAGTCGGGGAGCGACGGAAGCTTTCTTT,CASSQGSRGATEAFF
TRBJ2-1,TRBV7-2,-,-,TGTGCCAGCAGCTTAGTAGGCGGATACAATGAGCAGTTCTTC,CASSLVGGYNEQFF
TRBJ2-7,TRBV7-2,TRBD1,few,TGTGCCAGCAGCTTAGTAGAAGGGGGGACAGGGGGCTTTTACGAGCAGTACTTC,CASSLVEGGTGGFYEQYF
TRBJ2-5,TRBV18,TRBD1,once,TGTGCCAGCTCCCTTTCTACAGGGGGTCAAGAGACCCAGTACTTC,CASSLSTGGQETQYF
TRBJ1-2,TRBV19,-,-,TGTGCCAGTAGATTAGGGGCGAATTCTAACTATGGCTACACCTTC,CASRLGANSNYGYTF
TRBJ1-2,TRBV29-1,-,once,TGCAGCGTTGTAACAGGGTCCTATGGCTACACCTTC,CSVVTGSYGYTF
TRBJ2-1,TRBV9,-,-,TGTGCCAGCAGCGTAGAAGGGGCTAACTACAATGAGCAGTTCTTC,CASSVEGANYNEQFF